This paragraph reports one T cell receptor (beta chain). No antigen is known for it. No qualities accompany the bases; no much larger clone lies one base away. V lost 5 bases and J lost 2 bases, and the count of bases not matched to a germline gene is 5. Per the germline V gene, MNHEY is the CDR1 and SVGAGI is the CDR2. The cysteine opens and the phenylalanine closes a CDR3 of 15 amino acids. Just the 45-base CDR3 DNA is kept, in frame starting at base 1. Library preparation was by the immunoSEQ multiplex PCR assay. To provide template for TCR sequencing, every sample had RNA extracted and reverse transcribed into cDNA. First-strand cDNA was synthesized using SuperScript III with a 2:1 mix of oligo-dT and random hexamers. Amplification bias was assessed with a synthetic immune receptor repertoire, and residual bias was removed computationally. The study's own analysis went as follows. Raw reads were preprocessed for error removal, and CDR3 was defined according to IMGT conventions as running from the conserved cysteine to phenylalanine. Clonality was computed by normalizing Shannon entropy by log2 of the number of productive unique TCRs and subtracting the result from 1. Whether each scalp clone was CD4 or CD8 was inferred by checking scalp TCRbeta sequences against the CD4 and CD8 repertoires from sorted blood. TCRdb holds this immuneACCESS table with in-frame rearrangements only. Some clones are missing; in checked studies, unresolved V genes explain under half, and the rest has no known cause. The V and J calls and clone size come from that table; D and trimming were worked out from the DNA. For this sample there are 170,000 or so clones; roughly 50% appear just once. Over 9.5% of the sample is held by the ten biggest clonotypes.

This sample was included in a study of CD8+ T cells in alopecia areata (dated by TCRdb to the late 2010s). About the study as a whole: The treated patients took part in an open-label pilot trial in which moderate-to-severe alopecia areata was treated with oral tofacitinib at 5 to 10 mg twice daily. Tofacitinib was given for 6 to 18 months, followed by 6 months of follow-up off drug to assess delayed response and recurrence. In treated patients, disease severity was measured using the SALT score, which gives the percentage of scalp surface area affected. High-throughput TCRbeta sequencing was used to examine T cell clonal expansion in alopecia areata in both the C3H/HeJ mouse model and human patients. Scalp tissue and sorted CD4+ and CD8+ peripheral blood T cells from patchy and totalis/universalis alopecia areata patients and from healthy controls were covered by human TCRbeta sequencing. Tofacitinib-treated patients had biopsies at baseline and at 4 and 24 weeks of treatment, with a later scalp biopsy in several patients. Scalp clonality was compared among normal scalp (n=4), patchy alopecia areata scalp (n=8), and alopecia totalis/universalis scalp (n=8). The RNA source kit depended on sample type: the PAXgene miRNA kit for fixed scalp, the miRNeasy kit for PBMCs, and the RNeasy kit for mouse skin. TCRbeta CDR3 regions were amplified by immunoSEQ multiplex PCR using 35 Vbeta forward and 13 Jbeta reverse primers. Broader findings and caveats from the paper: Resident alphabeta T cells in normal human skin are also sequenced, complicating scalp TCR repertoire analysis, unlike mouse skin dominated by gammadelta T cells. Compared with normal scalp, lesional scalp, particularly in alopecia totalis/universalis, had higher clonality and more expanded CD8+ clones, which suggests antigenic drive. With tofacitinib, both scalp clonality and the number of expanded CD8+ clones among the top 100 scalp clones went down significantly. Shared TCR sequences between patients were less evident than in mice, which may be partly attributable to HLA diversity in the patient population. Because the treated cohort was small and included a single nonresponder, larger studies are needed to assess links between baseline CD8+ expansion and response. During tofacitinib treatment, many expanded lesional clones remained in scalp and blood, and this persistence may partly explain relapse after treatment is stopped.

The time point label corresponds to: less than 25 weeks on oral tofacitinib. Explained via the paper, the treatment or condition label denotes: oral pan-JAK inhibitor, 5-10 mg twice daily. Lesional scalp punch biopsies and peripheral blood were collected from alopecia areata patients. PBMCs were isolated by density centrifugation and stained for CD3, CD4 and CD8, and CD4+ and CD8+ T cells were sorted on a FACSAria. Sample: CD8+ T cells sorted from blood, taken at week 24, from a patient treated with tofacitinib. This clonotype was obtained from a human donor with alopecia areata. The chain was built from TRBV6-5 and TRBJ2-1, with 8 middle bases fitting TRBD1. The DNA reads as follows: TGTGCCAGCAGTCTTAGACAGGGGACCTACAATGAGCAGTTCTTC. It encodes CASSLRQGTYNEQFF.